This T cell receptor (beta chain) was retrieved from a study of blood T cell repertoires in COVID-19. Study-wide background: Collection of acute and convalescent COVID-19 samples took place in the United States, Italy and Spain. T cells, B-cell-depleted T cells, or PBMCs provided the cDNA or gDNA that served as material.

This CDR3 contains 13 residues. Germline V gene sequence: CDR1 SGHRS, CDR2 YFSETQ. Trimming left V 0 bases short and J 5 bases short, with 8 bases between. Per the original methods: It was from reference gene primer amplification that nucleated cell counts were estimated. Profiled with immunoSEQ multiplex PCR; TCRdb holds only in-frame clones, not every one. The V and J calls and clone size come from that table; D and trimming were worked out from the DNA. The sample carries about 340,000 clones, more than 70% recorded once. What was sequenced was peripheral blood. The chain uses TRBV5-1 and TRBJ2-5; D is unclear. The TCR sequence derives from a man aged 25 to 45 with active or convalescent COVID-19. For the CDR3, the DNA is TGCGCCAGCAGCTTGGGGCTAGATGAGACCCAGTACTTC. Its protein product is CASSLGLDETQYF. Full variable domain (remainder filled in from reference TRBV5-1 and TRBJ2-5): KAGVTQTPRYLIKTRGQQVTLSCSPISGHRSVSWYQQTPGQGLQFLFEYFSETQRNKGNFPGRFSGRQFSNSRSEMNVSTLELGDSALYLCASSLGLDETQYFGPGTRLLVL.